The 20 T cell receptor beta chains in this list originate from one sample, sequenced in a study of Ad26.COV2.S vaccination and SARS-CoV-2 variants. Sequencing used immunoSEQ multiplex PCR; TCRdb keeps in-frame clones, though not all of them. The sample gives roughly 680,000 clones, more than 70% of which show up once; about 1.5% is in the top ten. The treatment here: some 20 received Ad26.COV2.S at low or high dose, single or two shots; roughly 5 received placebo; per-sample allocation not given. Samples were taken on day 63 after the first vaccine or placebo injection. The input for sequencing was peripheral blood, taken in a trial of Ad26.COV2.S vaccine versus placebo. These receptors were taken from a person aged 18-60 years who received the Ad26.COV2.S COVID-19 vaccine or a placebo.

Regarding this clone: The germline gene is not matched at one end of the junction; a read error may be the cause. This chain connects TRBV3-1 (or the pseudogene TRBV3-2) to TRBJ1-6, with D hard to call. The CDR3 has 15 amino acids. CDR1 is LGHDT and CDR2 is YNNKEL in the germline V gene (reference sequence). CDR3: CASGHRAVYNSPLHF. The CDR3 bases are TGTGCCAGCGGCCACCGGGCAGTCTATAATTCACCCCTCCACTTT.

V and J are TRBV6-5 and TRBJ2-3; the match to TRBD2 covers 10 bases. Germline V gene lookup returns CDR1 MNHEY and CDR2 SVGAGI. V shed 7 bases, J shed 7 bases, and the junction held 11 bases outside the gene matches. CDR3 length: 15 amino acids. CDR3 amino acids: CASTDRAGGPNTQYF. The CDR3 DNA sequence: TGTGCCAGCACCGATAGAGCGGGGGGGCCGAATACGCAGTATTTT.

CDR3 sequence (DNA): TGTGCCACCAGTGGACTAGCGGGAGGTACAGATACGCAGTATTTT. This sequence encodes CATSGLAGGTDTQYF. The V gene is TRBV24-1, the J gene TRBJ2-3; 13 bases are shared with TRBD2. Germline trimming cut 5 bases from V and 3 bases from J; bases unmatched to any gene: 1. CDR3 length: 15 residues. Looked up from germline, CDR1 is KGHDR and CDR2 is SFDVKD.

Here the CDR3 DNA reads TGTGCCAGCAGTCGAAGACAGGGGAGGGACACCATATATTTT. Protein product: CASSRRQGRDTIYF. The genes are TRBV7-2 and TRBJ1-3, with 8 bases fitting TRBD1. Losses at the gene ends were 6 bases for V and 8 bases for J; bases not matched to a gene: 9. CDR1 SGHTA and CDR2 FQGNSA come from the germline V gene. The CDR3 covers 14 residues.

The rearrangement uses TRBV5-1 and TRBJ2-7; D might be TRBD2 (6 bases). Germline V lookup: CDR1 SGHRS, CDR2 YFSETQ. The CDR3 extends over 13 amino acids. V shed 2 bases and J shed 3 bases, with 9 bases lying between them. The CDR3 DNA reads as TGCGCCAGCAGCTTTGGGGGAGGCTACGAGCAGTACTTC. It specifies CASSFGGGYEQYF.

This sequence joins TRBV27 and TRBJ2-1; 10 bases line up with TRBD2. The CDR3 totals 18 residues. Germline V lookup: CDR1 MNHEY, CDR2 SMNVEV (reference sequence). Unmatched junction bases numbered 8, after V lost 2 bases and J lost 1 base. DNA of the CDR3: TGTGCCAGCAGTTTAGGGCTAGCGGGAGTCCCTTCCTACAATGAGCAGTTCTTC. Translated: CASSLGLAGVPSYNEQFF.

V is TRBV19 and J is TRBJ2-1; D is undetermined. The CDR3 totals 15 residues. V was pared by 1 base and J by 0 bases, with 7 bases between. The germline V gene encodes CDR1 LNHDA and CDR2 SQIVND (reference sequence). CDR3 region: CASSIALSSYNEQFF. The CDR3, as DNA: TGTGCCAGTAGTATAGCGTTAAGCTCCTACAATGAGCAGTTCTTC.

This rearrangement joins TRBV29-1 to TRBJ1-2; a possible D gene is TRBD1 (6 bases). This CDR3 has 12 amino acids. Trimming took 3 bases from V and 4 from J, leaving 9 bases between them. Germline lookup yields CDR1 SQVTM and CDR2 ANQGSEA. Here the CDR3 DNA reads TGCAGCGTTGACCGCAGGGGCTATGGCTACACCTTC. Amino acids: CSVDRRGYGYTF.

The chain couples TRBV25-1 to TRBJ2-1; D is unresolved. Germline values: CDR1 MGHDK, CDR2 SYGVNS. CDR3 length: 13 residues. V lost 6 bases and J 5 bases, leaving 11 bases between the germline ends. The DNA of the CDR3 is TGTGCCAGCAGCCCTTGGGGAAACAATGAGCAGTTCTTC. Its protein is CASSPWGNNEQFF.

The chain carries TRBV5-5 and TRBJ1-5; no reliable D call. Per germline, CDR1 SGHKS and CDR2 YYEKEE (reference sequence). CDR3 length: 13 amino acids. V was shortened by 0 bases and J by 5 bases, with 6 bases between the two germline ends. In DNA form, the CDR3 reads TGTGCCAGCAGCTTGGTAGGCGATCAGCCCCAGCATTTT. Translating gives CASSLVGDQPQHF.

A few counts support this clone. The J gene is TRBJ1-2, the V gene TRBV29-1; no clear D gene. Germline values: CDR1 SQVTM, CDR2 ANQGSEA. The CDR3 sequence is 12 residues long. Trimming pared 0 bases from V and 4 bases from J, leaving 6 bases between. Written as DNA, the CDR3 is TGCAGCGTTGAAGAGCAGATCTATGGCTACACCTTC. Its translation: CSVEEQIYGYTF.

This clone was counted a single time. This CDR3 is also generated by other DNA sequences in the sample. The V call is TRBV19, the J call TRBJ1-1; D remains ambiguous. The ends were cut back, 8 bases at V and 2 bases at J, with 9 bases in the middle. This CDR3 contains 12 residues. Germline V lookup: CDR1 LNHDA, CDR2 SQIVND (reference sequence). The CDR3 loop reads CASSITNTEAFF. The CDR3, as DNA: TGTGCCAGTTCGATCACAAACACTGAAGCTTTCTTT.

This chain joins TRBV10-3 and TRBJ1-1, with no clear D. Germline V lookup: CDR1 ENHRY, CDR2 SYGVKD. The CDR3 loop spans 14 amino acids. Deletions cut 0 bases from V and 1 base from J, with 6 bases between. The CDR3 bases are TGTGCCATCAGTGAGTCGATTCGGAACACTGAAGCTTTCTTT. Translated, it gives CAISESIRNTEAFF.

This sequence joins TRBV13 and TRBJ2-3; D is uncertain. Germline V lookup: CDR1 PRHDT, CDR2 FYEKMQ (reference sequence). Trimming stripped 2 bases from V and 2 bases from J, with 2 bases between. The CDR3 has 12 amino acids. CDR3 DNA sequence: TGTGCCAGCAGCTTATACACAGATACGCAGTATTTT. It is translated as CASSLYTDTQYF.

This rearrangement joins TRBV19 to TRBJ1-3; the D is unclear. Germline CDR1 and CDR2: LNHDA and SQIVND (reference sequence). V lost 1 base, J lost 0 bases, and 10 bases lay in between. The CDR3 covers 16 residues. The CDR3 protein is CASSIGLRSSGNTIYF. The CDR3, as DNA: TGTGCCAGTAGTATAGGCCTGCGGAGCTCTGGAAACACCATATATTTT. Variable domain in full (rest from reference TRBV19 and TRBJ1-3): DGGITQSPKYLFRKEGQNVTLSCEQNLNHDAMYWYRQDPGQGLRLIYYSQIVNDFQKGDIAEGYSVSREKKESFPLTVTSAQKNPTAFYLCASSIGLRSSGNTIYFGEGSWLTVV.

The chain recombines TRBV3-1 (or the pseudogene TRBV3-2) with TRBJ1-5, with D unclear. Germline loops: CDR1 LGHDT, CDR2 YNNKEL (reference sequence). The CDR3 is 12 amino acids. V was cut by 3 bases and J by 7 bases, with 7 bases left in between. The CDR3 sequence: CASSQGMQPQHF. The CDR3 DNA reads TGTGCCAGCAGCCAGGGTATGCAGCCCCAGCATTTT.

The chain has TRBV7-8 and TRBJ1-1; D unresolved. This CDR3 has 14 amino acids. CDR1 and CDR2 (germline): SGHVS, FQNEAQ. V gave up 3 bases and J gave up 1 base, with 9 bases separating them. CDR3 sequence reads: CASSLMGGNTEAFF. The CDR3 bases are TGTGCCAGCAGCTTGATGGGAGGGAACACTGAAGCTTTCTTT.

The chain recombines TRBV7-2 with TRBJ1-3; D ambiguous. The V gene lost 5 bases and the J gene lost 0 bases, with 17 bases spanning the gap. This CDR3 spans 17 amino acids. Germline V CDR1 and CDR2: SGHTA, FQGNSA. CDR3 nucleotides: TGTGCCAGCAGCCTCATGGGTGGAAGGAACTCTGGAAACACCATATATTTT. The encoded protein is CASSLMGGRNSGNTIYF. The full variable domain, its missing parts supplied by reference TRBV7-2 and TRBJ1-3, is GAGVSQSPSNKVTEKGKDVELRCDPISGHTALYWYRQSLGQGLEFLIYFQGNSAPDKSGLPSDRFSAERTGGSVSTLTIQRTQQEDSAVYLCASSLMGGRNSGNTIYFGEGSWLTVV.

CDR3 residues: CASSSASGTGEQYF. The CDR3 DNA follows: TGCGCCAGCAGCTCGGCTAGCGGGACGGGCGAGCAGTACTTC. The chain combines TRBV5-1 with TRBJ2-7, with 9 bases identical to TRBD2. CDR1 SGHRS and CDR2 YFSETQ come from the germline V gene. This CDR3 spans 14 amino acids. V shed 3 bases and J 6 bases; nucleotides not matched to a gene: 7.

The rearrangement uses TRBV7-2 and TRBJ1-5, with D tentatively TRBD1 (6 bases). The V end lost 2 bases, the J end lost 3 bases, and 8 bases lay between the germline ends. The length of the CDR3 is 14 residues. In germline, CDR1 is SGHTA, CDR2 FQGNSA. CDR3 protein: CASSLRGANQPQHF. CDR3 sequence (DNA): TGTGCCAGCAGCTTAAGGGGGGCCAATCAGCCCCAGCATTTT.